This TCR beta chain was captured in a study of cytomegalovirus exposure and HLA in healthy donors. Findings of the study overall: Likely technical artifact: a cluster of highly shared sequence variants.

Worth noting for this clone: Its target is unknown.

PCR used 60 Vbeta primers and 13 Jbeta primers. TCRdb keeps only in-frame clones here, not all; method: immunoSEQ multiplex PCR. The sample includes 220,000 or so clones, 75% seen only once; the top ten take 1.8%. The length of the CDR3 is 12 residues. CDR1 and CDR2 from the germline V gene are MNHNY and SVGAGI (reference sequence). Deletions cut 11 bases from V and 9 bases from J, with 16 bases between. Specimen: PBMCs. The clonotype comes from a woman aged 30 to 39 in good health and CMV-seronegative. The J gene is TRBJ2-2, the V gene TRBV6-6; TRBD2 is a possible D gene (6 bases). Here the CDR3 reads CAYQRGARELFF. The CDR3, as DNA: TGTGCCTACCAGCGCGGGGCCCGGGAGCTGTTTTTT.